What follows are 24 T cell receptor beta chains derived from one specimen sequenced in a study of blood T cell repertoires in COVID-19. Clones were read by immunoSEQ multiplex PCR, and TCRdb kept only the in-frame ones, dropping some. The sample carries 150,000 to 200,000 clones, approximately 85% recorded once. The sequenced sample was PBMCs or T cells enriched from blood (not recorded which). All receptors derive from a woman aged 25 to 39 who had recovered from COVID-19.

The chain couples TRBV30 to TRBJ1-1; D call uncertain. This CDR3 comprises 13 residues. The V and J ends lost 2 bases and 5 bases respectively, with 12 bases between them. Germline V CDR1 and CDR2: GTSNPN, SVGIG (reference sequence). CDR3 sequence: CAWSPFPGTEAFF. Here the CDR3 DNA reads TGTGCCTGGAGTCCGTTCCCGGGGACTGAAGCTTTCTTT.

This chain joins TRBV5-4 and TRBJ1-6, with 7 bases lining up with TRBD1. Trimming cost V 5 bases and J 7 bases; bases outside gene matches: 3. The CDR3 totals 13 residues. Germline V gene sequence: CDR1 SGHNT, CDR2 YYREEE (reference sequence). Written as DNA, the CDR3 is TGTGCCAGCAGTGAGGGACAGAATTCACCCCTCCACTTT. Translation gives CASSEGQNSPLHF.

This clone has more than one count but fewer than ten. The V and J genes are TRBV5-6 and TRBJ2-3; the match to TRBD1 covers 11 bases. Germline CDR1 and CDR2: SGHDT and YYEEEE. This CDR3 is 16 amino acids long. V gave up 3 bases and J gave up 2 bases; unmatched junction bases: 5. The CDR3 coding sequence is TGTGCCAGCAGCTGGGGACAGGGGGGGATCACAGATACGCAGTATTTT. This codes for CASSWGQGGITDTQYF.

The V and J genes are TRBV13 and TRBJ2-7; D is perhaps TRBD2 (5 bases). With 0 bases removed from V and 0 bases from J, the gap between germline ends came to 12 bases. Germline CDR1 reads PRHDT; CDR2 reads FYEKMQ (reference sequence). The CDR3 has 16 amino acids. CDR3 residues: CASSLGGAAGSYEQYF. CDR3 nucleotides: TGTGCCAGCAGCTTAGGAGGTGCGGCGGGCTCCTACGAGCAGTACTTC. Combining the CDR3 with reference TRBV13 and TRBJ2-7 gives the whole variable domain AAGVIQSPRHLIKEKRETATLKCYPIPRHDTVYWYQQGPGQDPQFLISFYEKMQSDKGSIPDRFSAQQFSDYHSELNMSSLELGDSALYFCASSLGGAAGSYEQYFGPGTRLTVT.

This chain connects TRBV19 to TRBJ2-7; D might be TRBD1 (6 bases). V lost 5 bases to trimming and J lost 0 bases, with 11 bases between them. In germline, CDR1 is LNHDA, CDR2 SQIVND (reference sequence). The CDR3 spans 14 residues. CDR3 region: CASSSGTSSYEQYF. In DNA, the CDR3 is TGTGCCAGTAGTTCCGGGACAAGCTCCTACGAGCAGTACTTC.

The CDR3 coding sequence is TGTGCCAGCAGCTTAGGGGGGGTATGGGGCGGACAGCCCCAGCATTTT. Translated: CASSLGGVWGGQPQHF. The J gene is TRBJ1-5, the V gene TRBV7-2, with a tentative D call TRBD1 (5 bases). The CDR3 totals 16 residues. V was cut by 1 base and J by 7 bases, with 17 bases left in between. CDR1 SGHTA and CDR2 FQGNSA come from the germline V gene.

For this clone: Lacking the conserved final phenylalanine or tryptophan, this CDR3 likely reflects a read error. The genes are TRBV4-2 and TRBJ2-7; TRBD1 matches at 7 bases. V gave up 3 bases and J gave up 3 bases; unmatched junction bases: 5. The V gene's germline CDR1 is LGHNA and CDR2 YNFKEQ. The CDR3 has 14 amino acids. The CDR3 DNA reads TGTGCCAGCAGCCAGGACAGGTCGGACTACGAGCAGTACCTC. It is translated as CASSQDRSDYEQYL.

The rearrangement uses TRBV5-1 and TRBJ2-2; D possibly corresponds to TRBD2 (5 bases). The CDR3 runs to 14 residues. Looked up from germline, CDR1 is SGHRS and CDR2 is YFSETQ. V was shortened by 2 bases and J by 2 bases, with 7 bases between the two germline ends. The CDR3 nucleotides read TGCGCCAGCAGCTTTAGCGATAACACCGGGGAGCTGTTTTTT. Translated: CASSFSDNTGELFF.

Details on this clone: A junction end diverges from the germline sequence, so it may reflect a read error. The genes are TRBV7-2 and TRBJ2-7, with TRBD2 matching 7 bases. The V gene's germline CDR1 is SGHTA and CDR2 FQGNSA. This CDR3 is 14 amino acids long. The CDR3 here is CASSLAAVSYEQYF. CDR3 DNA: TGTGCCAGCAGCCTAGCGGCCGTCTCCTACGAGCAGTACTTC.

The CDR3 region has the DNA TGTGCCAGCAGTTTGGGGACAGGGGGCTTAGGAGACTATGGCTACACCTTC. Translated: CASSLGTGGLGDYGYTF. The chain couples TRBV28 to TRBJ1-2; 12 bases match TRBD1. V dropped 3 bases and J dropped 3; count of bases not matched to a gene: 8. From germline, CDR1 is MDHEN and CDR2 SYDVKM. The CDR3 has 17 amino acids.

The chain is built from TRBV5-6 and TRBJ1-3, with D possibly TRBD1 on 5 matching bases. Per the germline V gene, CDR1 is SGHDT and CDR2 is YYEEEE. The CDR3 consists of 16 residues. The ends were cut back, 4 bases at V and 2 bases at J, with 16 bases in the middle. DNA for the CDR3: TGTGCCAGCAGCACGAGCAGGGAGGAAGCTGGAAACACCATATATTTT. Amino acid sequence: CASSTSREEAGNTIYF.

This chain joins TRBV29-1 and TRBJ1-5; TRBD1 matches at 8 bases. The CDR3 totals 15 residues. V dropped 3 bases and J dropped 2; count of bases not matched to a gene: 6. Per the germline V gene, CDR1 is SQVTM and CDR2 is ANQGSEA. This chain's CDR3 is CSVDSGTGGNQPQHF. The CDR3 DNA reads as TGCAGCGTTGACTCCGGGACAGGCGGCAATCAGCCCCAGCATTTT.

The gene calls are TRBV19 and TRBJ1-2; 8 bases match TRBD1. Per germline, CDR1 LNHDA and CDR2 SQIVND (reference sequence). The CDR3 is made up of 13 amino acids. The trim removed 3 bases at V and 4 bases at J, leaving 1 base unmatched. The CDR3 protein is CASSMDRAYGYTF. The CDR3 DNA follows: TGTGCCAGTAGTATGGACAGGGCCTATGGCTACACCTTC.

This clone was recorded a few times. The chain's CDR3 is CASSKIDIQYF. The CDR3 DNA sequence: TGTGCCAGCAGCAAGATAGACATTCAGTACTTC. The chain combines TRBV5-6 with TRBJ2-4, with D hard to call. The CDR3 consists of 11 residues. V was cut by 4 bases and J by 8 bases, with 7 bases left in between. The germline gives CDR1 SGHDT, CDR2 YYEEEE.

The V and J genes are TRBV6-1 and TRBJ2-1; 11 bases line up with TRBD2. The V and J ends lost 1 base and 10 bases, in that order; junction bases with no gene match: 9. The germline V gene encodes CDR1 MNHNS and CDR2 SASEGT. The CDR3 loop spans 16 amino acids. The CDR3: CASSEEVSSGRAEQFF. The DNA for the CDR3 is TGTGCCAGCAGTGAAGAAGTCAGTAGCGGGAGGGCGGAGCAGTTCTTC.

V and J are TRBV7-9 and TRBJ2-7, with 9 bases matching TRBD2. Germline values: CDR1 SEHNR, CDR2 FQNEAQ (reference sequence). The CDR3 spans 15 residues. Trimming removed 5 bases from V and 6 bases from J; junction bases left unmatched: 11. CDR3 DNA sequence: TGTGCCAGCAGCCCAAGGGCTAGCGGGGACTTCGAGCAGTACTTC. Its protein product is CASSPRASGDFEQYF. Full variable domain (missing parts from reference TRBV7-9 and TRBJ2-7): DTGVSQNPRHKITKRGQNVTFRCDPISEHNRLYWYRQTLGQGPEFLTYFQNEAQLEKSRLLSDRFSAERPKGSFSTLEIQRTEQGDSAMYLCASSPRASGDFEQYFGPGTRLTVT.

The gene calls are TRBV3-1 (or the pseudogene TRBV3-2) and TRBJ2-7; no clear D. Germline CDR1 and CDR2: LGHDT and YNNKEL (reference sequence). The CDR3 is 11 amino acids. Trimming took 2 bases from V and 5 from J, leaving 4 bases between them. The CDR3 DNA reads TGTGCCAGCAGCCAACAGGACGAGCAGTACTTC. Translation gives CASSQQDEQYF.

J is TRBJ1-2 and V is TRBV27; TRBD1 might be the D (6 bases). This CDR3 is built from 12 residues. Trimming pared 9 bases from V and 8 bases from J, leaving 16 bases between. The germline CDR1 and CDR2 sequences are MNHEY and SMNVEV (reference sequence). CDR3 amino acids: CARVLYREGYTF. CDR3 DNA sequence: TGTGCCAGAGTGTTATACAGGGAGGGCTACACCTTC.

This chain connects TRBV6-5 to TRBJ1-1, with D possibly TRBD1 on 5 matching bases. The V end lost 2 bases, the J end lost 11 bases, and 9 bases lay between the germline ends. Germline-derived CDR1 and CDR2 are MNHEY and SVGAGI. The CDR3 consists of 11 residues. CDR3 residues: CASSYKGSAFF. CDR3 DNA: TGTGCCAGCAGTTACAAGGGGTCGGCTTTCTTT.

The chain links TRBV3-1 (or the pseudogene TRBV3-2) to TRBJ1-2, with 8 bases matching TRBD1. The CDR3 has 14 amino acids. The V gene end was trimmed by 0 bases and the J gene end by 9 bases; junction bases not matched to a gene: 6. Germline assignment: CDR1 LGHDT and CDR2 YNNKEL (reference sequence). CDR3 coding DNA: TGTGCCAGCAGCCAAGATCAGGACAGGGCTAGCTACACCTTC. Its protein product is CASSQDQDRASYTF.

V and J are TRBV7-9 and TRBJ2-7; D may be TRBD1 (5 bases). V was shortened by 0 bases and J by 1 base, with 13 bases between the two germline ends. The CDR3 runs 16 residues. Per germline, CDR1 SEHNR and CDR2 FQNEAQ (reference sequence). The CDR3 DNA reads TGTGCCAGCAGCTTAGCGCTCACAGGAGAATCCTACGAGCAGTACTTC. Its translation is CASSLALTGESYEQYF. Variable domain in full (rest from reference TRBV7-9 and TRBJ2-7): DTGVSQNPRHKITKRGQNVTFRCDPISEHNRLYWYRQTLGQGPEFLTYFQNEAQLEKSRLLSDRFSAERPKGSFSTLEIQRTEQGDSAMYLCASSLALTGESYEQYFGPGTRLTVT.

The CDR3 is CASSNQGSNQPQHF. The CDR3 DNA reads TGTGCCAGTAGTAACCAGGGTAGCAATCAGCCCCAGCATTTT. V usage is TRBV19 and J usage is TRBJ1-5; D possibly corresponds to TRBD1 (5 bases). V was clipped by 4 bases and J by 0 bases, with 7 bases between them. The CDR3 length is 14 residues. The germline gives CDR1 LNHDA, CDR2 SQIVND (reference sequence).

This clone was seen once. The CDR3 nucleotides are TGTGCCAGCGCCACAGGACAGTACGAAAAACTGTTTTTT. Its protein is CASATGQYEKLFF. The J gene is TRBJ1-4, the V gene TRBV18, with D perhaps matching TRBD1 (6 bases). Germline values: CDR1 KGHSH, CDR2 LQKENI. The CDR3 is made up of 13 amino acids. Deletions cut 8 bases from V and 8 bases from J, with 15 bases between.

The V and J genes are TRBV7-2 and TRBJ1-2; D is unresolved. CDR3 size: 12 residues. CDR1 SGHTA and CDR2 FQGNSA come from the germline V gene. V lost 4 bases, J lost 7 bases, and 10 bases lay in between. The CDR3 loop is CASSSRGGGYTF. The CDR3 DNA sequence: TGTGCCAGCAGCTCCCGGGGTGGTGGCTACACCTTC.